This T cell receptor (beta chain) was identified during a study of blood T cells in healthy people across ages. Study-wide results and limits: Possibly, changes in expanded clonotypes were confounded because donor CMV status was unknown. Reliance upon unsorted PBMCs precluded definitive naive versus antigen-experienced comparison.

This clonotype was recorded a few times. Its specificity is unknown. Per the germline V gene, CDR1 is GTSNPN and CDR2 is SVGIG (reference sequence). The CDR3 extends over 13 amino acids. The second PCR ran roughly 6 to 11 cycles with a sample-barcoded 5' primer and J-beta primers. Each CDR3 protein gets one entry after TCRdb re-called the 5' RACE reads with MiXCR. Here the sample spans about 680,000 distinct CDR3 sequences, approximately 50% being singletons. Each donor's blood draw was approximately 10 milliliters of peripheral blood. Sequencing input: blood. V is TRBV30 and J is TRBJ2-5; D may match TRBD1 or TRBD2 (5 bases each). The tail of the sequence fits TRBJ2-7 better, so the J call may be wrong. This sequence was found in a woman aged 55-75 years in good health. The CDR3 DNA reads as TGTGCCTGGAGAAGGAAGGGGAGCTACGAGCAGTACTTC. Translating gives CAWRRKGSYEQYF.